Each of the 18 T cell receptor beta chains below was sequenced from the same sample in a study of shared clonotypes between healthy human individuals (dated by TCRdb to the early 2020s). Library prep was done by the immunoSEQ multiplex PCR assay. The source is immuneACCESS, and TCRdb retained only in-frame sequences with V and J called. Part of the clones is not carried over; for the studies checked, unresolved V genes explain less than half of this, and the remainder is unexplained. The sample table holds roughly 680,000 clones, of which roughly 72% were seen once. The ten biggest clones cover under 2% of the sample. What was sequenced was memory CD4+ T cells sorted from blood. According to the study, the label for this sample's cell subset or site signals: CD45RA-negative fraction. The receptors here all came from a woman aged 30 to 39 in good health.

Regarding this clone: This same CDR3 is encoded by further DNA sequences in the sample. The chain's CDR3 is CATSRDLGADTQYF. CDR3 nucleotide sequence: TGTGCCACCAGCAGAGATTTGGGTGCAGATACGCAGTATTTT. The chain recombines TRBV15 with TRBJ2-3, with D hard to call. The germline V gene has CDR1 LNHNV and CDR2 YYDKDF (reference sequence). The V end lost 0 bases, the J end lost 4 bases, and 8 bases lay between the germline ends. The CDR3 runs to 14 residues.

V gene TRBV25-1 combines with J gene TRBJ2-1; D unclear. CDR1 and CDR2 from the germline V gene are MGHDK and SYGVNS. The CDR3 runs to 12 residues. The V and J ends lost 4 bases and 9 bases respectively, with 10 bases between them. The CDR3 DNA is TGTGCCAGCAGTGCCCTTGGTTTTGAGCAGTTCTTC. Amino acids: CASSALGFEQFF.

This clone has ten or more counts. This sequence may be a read error, since a much larger clone differs from it by one base. Within the sample, other DNA sequences also encode this same CDR3. V usage is TRBV28 and J usage is TRBJ2-7; D may be TRBD2 (6 bases). The germline V gene encodes CDR1 MDHEN and CDR2 SYDVKM. The length of the CDR3 is 13 residues. V lost 2 bases and J lost 3, with 8 bases in between. The CDR3 DNA reads TGTGCCAGCAGTTTAGGGACTTTCTACGAGCAGTACTTC. Amino acids: CASSLGTFYEQYF.

The V call is TRBV15, the J call TRBJ2-7; 10 bases map to TRBD2. The germline V gene encodes CDR1 LNHNV and CDR2 YYDKDF (reference sequence). This CDR3 is 17 amino acids long. V shed 1 base and J 3 bases; nucleotides not matched to a gene: 9. The CDR3 bases are TGTGCCACCAGCAGAGTAGCTACTAGCGGGATATTCTACGAGCAGTACTTC. Translated: CATSRVATSGIFYEQYF. Filled out from reference TRBV15 and TRBJ2-7, the complete variable domain reads DAMVIQNPRYQVTQFGKPVTLSCSQTLNHNVMYWYQQKSSQAPKLLFHYYDKDFNNEADTPDNFQSRRPNTSFCFLDIRSPGLGDTAMYLCATSRVATSGIFYEQYFGPGTRLTVT.

This clone was picked up a small number of times. The chain employs TRBV5-1 and TRBJ2-7, with D possibly being TRBD1 (5 bases). Germline CDR1 and CDR2: SGHRS and YFSETQ. Trimming removed 4 bases at V and 4 bases at J, with 15 bases between. The CDR3 loop spans 14 amino acids. The CDR3 spells CASSHGQGSYEQYF. Here the CDR3 DNA reads TGCGCCAGCAGCCATGGTCAGGGTAGTTACGAGCAGTACTTC.

In nucleotides, the CDR3 is TGTGCCAGTAGCACTTCGAGGACAGCCACCTACGAGCAGTACTTC. Its protein is CASSTSRTATYEQYF. This chain uses TRBV19 with TRBJ2-7, with a tentative D call TRBD1 (6 bases). Germline CDR1 LNHDA, CDR2 SQIVND (reference sequence). This CDR3 has 15 amino acids. With 6 bases removed from V and 2 bases from J, the gap between germline ends came to 17 bases.

This CDR3 is CASSLVTYEQYF. The CDR3 coding sequence is TGTGCCAGCAGCTTAGTCACCTACGAGCAGTACTTC. The V and J genes are TRBV7-8 and TRBJ2-7; no clear D. V lost 1 base and J 2 bases, leaving 3 bases between the germline ends. CDR1 and CDR2 (germline): SGHVS, FQNEAQ. The CDR3 spans 12 residues.

V and J are TRBV2 and TRBJ2-2; the match to TRBD2 covers 9 bases. The CDR3 has 16 amino acids. Germline values: CDR1 SNHLY, CDR2 FYNNEI. V was pared by 1 base and J by 6 bases, with 6 bases of the junction left unmatched. CDR3 sequence: CASSEESGRLAGELFF. CDR3 nucleotides: TGTGCCAGCAGTGAAGAGAGCGGGAGGTTGGCCGGGGAGCTGTTTTTT.

The chain recombines TRBV10-3 with TRBJ2-1; 11 bases line up with TRBD2. Germline assignment: CDR1 ENHRY and CDR2 SYGVKD. The CDR3 has 16 residues. V dropped 2 bases and J dropped 7; count of bases not matched to a gene: 7. The CDR3 DNA sequence: TGTGCCATCAGTGAGCCAGGGACTAGCGGAGGGAATGAGCAGTTCTTC. This gives the protein CAISEPGTSGGNEQFF.

The rearrangement joins TRBV7-2 to TRBJ1-2; D is possibly TRBD1 (5 bases). From germline, CDR1 is SGHTA and CDR2 FQGNSA. The length of the CDR3 is 14 residues. V was clipped by 5 bases and J by 8 bases, with 18 bases between them. This CDR3 reads CASSQRGLVAGYTF. Written as DNA, the CDR3 is TGTGCCAGCAGCCAAAGGGGCCTCGTTGCCGGCTACACCTTC. The entire variable domain, with the rest obtained from reference TRBV7-2 and TRBJ1-2, is as follows: GAGVSQSPSNKVTEKGKDVELRCDPISGHTALYWYRQSLGQGLEFLIYFQGNSAPDKSGLPSDRFSAERTGGSVSTLTIQRTQQEDSAVYLCASSQRGLVAGYTFGSGTRLTVV.

The V call is TRBV4-1, the J call TRBJ2-4; TRBD2 aligns across 12 bases. V lost 3 bases, J lost 1 base, and 13 bases stayed unmatched. This CDR3 is 20 amino acids long. Germline CDR1 is MGHRA and CDR2 is YSYEKL. For the CDR3, the DNA is TGCGCCAGCAGCCATGAACCGGGACTAGCGGGCGATGGGGCCAAAAACATTCAGTACTTC. The encoded protein is CASSHEPGLAGDGAKNIQYF.

A remark on this clone: Other DNA sequences in this sample translate to the same CDR3. This sequence joins TRBV18 and TRBJ2-7; D perhaps matches TRBD2 (5 bases). The germline V gene encodes CDR1 KGHSH and CDR2 LQKENI. The CDR3 sequence is 12 residues long. The V and J ends lost 3 bases and 2 bases respectively, with 5 bases between them. The DNA for the CDR3 is TGTGCCAGCTCACCCGGGACCTACGAGCAGTACTTC. Amino acids: CASSPGTYEQYF.

The chain recombines TRBV27 with TRBJ1-5, with D possibly TRBD1 on 5 matching bases. The CDR3 length is 15 residues. The germline V gene has CDR1 MNHEY and CDR2 SMNVEV (reference sequence). V lost 2 bases and J lost 1, with 9 bases in between. CDR3 sequence: CASSLGGGSNQPQHF. CDR3 nucleotide sequence: TGTGCCAGCAGTTTAGGGGGGGGGAGCAATCAGCCCCAGCATTTT.

The chain carries TRBV9 and TRBJ2-7; D is perhaps TRBD2 (6 bases). V shed 0 bases and J shed 5 bases, with 12 bases lying between them. The germline gives CDR1 SGDLS, CDR2 YYNGEE. The CDR3 has 14 amino acids. In DNA form, the CDR3 reads TGTGCCAGCAGCGTAGGGGGGAGGACTAACGAGCAGTACTTC. Translated: CASSVGGRTNEQYF.

This clone was recorded once. The chain recombines TRBV5-8 with TRBJ2-7; TRBD2 agrees at 8 bases. The V and J ends lost 0 bases and 4 bases, in that order; junction bases with no gene match: 3. CDR1 SGHTS and CDR2 YDEGEE come from the germline V gene. The length of the CDR3 is 14 residues. The CDR3 region has the DNA TGTGCCAGCAGCTTGGCCGGGACTAGTTACGAGCAGTACTTC. It codes for CASSLAGTSYEQYF. Full variable domain (remainder filled in from reference TRBV5-8 and TRBJ2-7): EAGVTQSPTHLIKTRGQQATLRCSPISGHTSVYWYQQALGLGLQFLLWYDEGEERNRGNFPPRFSGRQFPNYSSELNVNALELEDSALYLCASSLAGTSYEQYFGPGTRLTVT.

The gene calls are TRBV5-6 and TRBJ1-5; D is undetermined. This CDR3 is 15 amino acids long. V was shortened by 6 bases and J by 0 bases, with 13 bases between the two germline ends. Germline loops: CDR1 SGHDT, CDR2 YYEEEE. CDR3 protein: CASNLRDDSNQPQHF. The CDR3 bases are TGTGCCAGCAACCTCCGGGATGATAGCAATCAGCCCCAGCATTTT.

The rearrangement joins TRBV19 to TRBJ2-1, with 7 bases aligning to TRBD1. This CDR3 has 15 residues. Per the germline V gene, CDR1 is LNHDA and CDR2 is SQIVND (reference sequence). J lost 5 bases, V lost 4 bases, and 8 bases had no gene match. CDR3 DNA sequence: TGTGCCAGTAGTAGAACAGGGGATCGGAACAATGAGCAGTTCTTC. Translating gives CASSRTGDRNNEQFF.

This chain links TRBV18 with TRBJ2-7; 9 nucleotides line up with TRBD2. CDR1 is KGHSH, CDR2 LQKENI, per germline. The V gene end was trimmed by 5 bases and the J gene end by 3 bases; junction bases not matched to a gene: 5. The CDR3 runs 14 residues. The CDR3 DNA follows: TGTGCCAGCTCAGTAGCGGGAGTTAACTACGAGCAGTACTTC. It encodes CASSVAGVNYEQYF.